These 22 T cell receptor beta chains share one sample of origin, sequenced in a study of T-cell reconstitution after alpha-beta-depleted transplantation in children. Unique molecular identifiers were used in preparing the TCRbeta library. TCRdb re-called the PCR reads with MiXCR, one entry per CDR3 protein. This sample has over 200,000 distinct CDR3 sequences, with 7.5% to 9.5% found just once. Sequencing was performed on PBMCs, mostly from graft donor cells, taken 360 days after TCRalphabeta/CD19-depleted stem cell transplant. These receptors came from a male patient aged 2-10 years who had a stem cell transplant for acute myeloid leukemia, so the T cells may come from the graft donor.

This clonotype was observed many times. J is TRBJ2-7 and V is TRBV12-3 or TRBV12-4, with 7 bases fitting TRBD1. V dropped 4 bases and J dropped 3; count of bases not matched to a gene: 6. CDR3 length: 14 amino acids. The CDR3 is CASSSWDRYYEQYF. As DNA, the CDR3 is TGTGCCAGCAGTTCCTGGGACAGATACTACGAGCAGTACTTC.

This clonotype showed up just a few times. The V gene is TRBV29-1, the J gene TRBJ1-2; tentative D call: TRBD1 (6 bases). Trimming removed 3 bases from V and 4 bases from J, with 15 bases in between. Germline CDR1 SQVTM, CDR2 ANQGSEA. The CDR3 extends over 14 amino acids. The CDR3 nucleotides are TGCAGCGTTGACCGCACAGGGATTCGCTATGGCTACACCTTC. Translating gives CSVDRTGIRYGYTF.

This clonotype was seen at least ten times. The chain carries TRBV24-1 and TRBJ2-5; TRBD1 matches at 9 bases. The ends lost 3 bases at V and 5 bases at J; junction bases unmatched: 9. Per the germline V gene, CDR1 is KGHDR and CDR2 is SFDVKD. The CDR3 sequence is 16 residues long. The CDR3 sequence: CATSDTGQGGGETQYF. The DNA of the CDR3 is TGTGCCACCAGTGATACGGGACAGGGAGGAGGCGAGACCCAGTACTTC.

In its sample, this clonotype was seen many times. This rearrangement joins TRBV3-1 to TRBJ2-1; D is unresolved. V gave up 1 base and J gave up 5 bases, with 6 bases separating them. CDR3 length equals 13 residues. CDR1 and CDR2 from the germline V gene are LGHDT and YNNKEL (reference sequence). CDR3 amino acids: CASSQAADNEQFF. The DNA of the CDR3 is TGTGCCAGCAGCCAAGCGGCAGACAATGAGCAGTTCTTC.

In its sample, this clonotype was seen many times. This chain joins TRBV6-5 and TRBJ2-1; perhaps TRBD2 as D (6 bases). Trimming left V 0 bases short and J 7 bases short, with 13 bases between. Germline values: CDR1 MNHEY, CDR2 SVGAGI. The CDR3 sequence is 15 residues long. This CDR3 is CASSYSGGTRNEQFF. The DNA of the CDR3 is TGTGCCAGCAGTTACTCTGGCGGGACCCGGAATGAGCAGTTCTTC.

This chain uses TRBV7-9 with TRBJ2-7; 8 bases are a match to TRBD2. With 0 bases clipped from V and 5 bases from J, the junction kept 9 bases outside the gene matches. The CDR3 covers 16 residues. Germline V gene lookup returns CDR1 SEHNR and CDR2 FQNEAQ (reference sequence). The CDR3 DNA sequence: TGTGCCAGCAGCTTAGCCGGGCTAGCGGGTAGCGACGAGCAGTACTTC. Protein product: CASSLAGLAGSDEQYF.

The rearrangement uses TRBV4-1 and TRBJ2-7, with 10 bases lining up with TRBD2. The CDR3 totals 15 residues. Germline-derived CDR1 and CDR2 are MGHRA and YSYEKL. V shed 1 base, J shed 5 bases, and the junction held 5 bases outside the gene matches. The DNA for the CDR3 is TGCGCCAGCAGCCAAGCTAGCGGGAGTACCCACGAGCAGTACTTC. This sequence encodes CASSQASGSTHEQYF.

This clonotype was observed many times. The chain carries TRBV11-2 and TRBJ2-5; 7 bases are a match to TRBD2. The CDR3 sequence is 18 residues long. The germline CDR1 and CDR2 sequences are SGHAT and FQNNGV. Unmatched junction bases numbered 13, after V lost 1 base and J lost 2 bases. The CDR3 coding sequence is TGTGCCAGCAGCTTAGTGGGACTAAAGAGTGGTTCTCAAGAGACCCAGTACTTC. Amino acids: CASSLVGLKSGSQETQYF.

The table lists this clonotype with many counts. The chain carries TRBV14 and TRBJ2-1, with TRBD1 matching 8 bases. Unmatched junction bases numbered 7, after V lost 0 bases and J lost 3 bases. Germline CDR1 and CDR2: SGHDN and FVKESK. The CDR3 runs 17 residues. DNA of the CDR3: TGTGCCAGCAGCCAAGATTTTGGGACAGGAATCTACAATGAGCAGTTCTTC. Its translation is CASSQDFGTGIYNEQFF.

This clonotype was found many times. The CDR3 sequence: CASSLSILAGVGEQYF. CDR3 bases: TGCGCCAGCAGCTTGTCGATCCTAGCGGGAGTCGGCGAGCAGTACTTC. The chain recombines TRBV5-1 with TRBJ2-7; TRBD2 agrees at 10 bases. This CDR3 comprises 16 residues. J gave up 6 bases and V 1 base, and 10 bases lay outside the gene matches. Looked up from germline, CDR1 is SGHRS and CDR2 is YFSETQ.

The chain employs TRBV5-1 and TRBJ1-2, with 8 positions matching TRBD1. This CDR3 has 14 amino acids. Per the germline V gene, CDR1 is SGHRS and CDR2 is YFSETQ. Trimming took 0 bases from V and 5 from J; bases not matched to a gene: 3. CDR3 nucleotide sequence: TGCGCCAGCAGCTTGGTTGACAGGGGTTATGGCTACACCTTC. Encoded protein: CASSLVDRGYGYTF.

The rearrangement joins TRBV20-1 to TRBJ1-1; D ambiguous. V lost 3 bases, J lost 2 bases, and 16 bases lay in between. Germline V gene data show CDR1 as DFQATT and CDR2 as SNEGSKA (reference sequence). The CDR3 consists of 15 residues. The CDR3: CSASFLFGFNTEAFF. CDR3 coding DNA: TGCAGTGCTAGTTTTCTTTTTGGCTTTAACACTGAAGCTTTCTTT.

The chain links TRBV9 to TRBJ2-1, with TRBD2 identical over 13 bases. The CDR3 spans 14 residues. The junction had 4 bases not matched to a gene; V was cut back by 3 bases and J by 10 bases. The germline V gene has CDR1 SGDLS and CDR2 YYNGEE. CDR3 in DNA: TGTGCCAGCAGCGCGGGACTAGCGGGATCGGAGCAGTTCTTC. Its translation is CASSAGLAGSEQFF.

This rearrangement joins TRBV14 to TRBJ1-2; tentatively, D is TRBD1 (5 bases). The CDR3 runs to 13 residues. CDR1 is SGHDN, CDR2 FVKESK, per germline. The V end was cut by 3 bases, the J end by 4 bases, with 9 bases between. The CDR3 protein is CASSQGRFYGYTF. CDR3 nucleotide sequence: TGTGCCAGCAGCCAGGGACGGTTCTATGGCTACACCTTC.

This clonotype appeared many times. The chain joins TRBV10-3 to TRBJ1-1; D is ambiguous. The V gene's germline CDR1 is ENHRY and CDR2 SYGVKD. V lost 11 bases and J 2 bases, leaving 18 bases between the germline ends. This CDR3 is 14 amino acids long. Here the CDR3 DNA reads TGTGCCTCTGGTGGACCGGAGGGAAACACTGAAGCTTTCTTT. It yields the protein CASGGPEGNTEAFF.

The chain combines TRBV18 with TRBJ2-2, with 8 bases matching TRBD1. CDR3 size: 16 residues. Germline CDR1 is KGHSH and CDR2 is LQKENI. V lost 6 bases and J lost 5; bases outside the gene matches: 11. CDR3 bases: TGTGCCAGCTCTTCGTGGACAGGGTCGAGTACCGGGGAGCTGTTTTTT. As protein: CASSSWTGSSTGELFF.

This clonotype was counted many times. Sequence at one end of the junction differs from germline and may be a read error. The gene calls are TRBV12-3 or TRBV12-4 and TRBJ2-7; possibly TRBD1 for D (5 bases). This CDR3 is 11 amino acids long. This CDR3 is CASGLRVVRDF. The DNA of the CDR3 is TGTGCCAGCGGGCTCAGGGTGGTCCGGGACTTC.

This clonotype has just a few counts. This chain joins TRBV5-1 and TRBJ2-1, with D hard to call. CDR3 length equals 13 residues. Trimming cost V 4 bases and J 7 bases, with 12 bases left between them. The germline CDR1 and CDR2 sequences are SGHRS and YFSETQ. The CDR3 sequence is CASSLLYGNEQFF. CDR3 DNA sequence: TGCGCCAGCAGCCTACTTTACGGAAATGAGCAGTTCTTC.

This clonotype showed up many times. The rearrangement joins TRBV5-6 to TRBJ2-3; D unclear. V was pared by 1 base and J by 6 bases, with 12 bases between. Per germline, CDR1 SGHDT and CDR2 YYEEEE. CDR3 length: 14 residues. The CDR3 protein is CASSLKWVQDTQYF. In DNA, the CDR3 is TGTGCCAGCAGCTTGAAATGGGTCCAGGATACGCAGTATTTT. Based on the CDR3 plus reference TRBV5-6 and TRBJ2-3, the full variable domain is DAGVTQSPTHLIKTRGQQVTLRCSPKSGHDTVSWYQQALGQGPQFIFQYYEEEERQRGNFPDRFSGHQFPNYSSELNVNALLLGDSALYLCASSLKWVQDTQYFGPGTRLTVL.

This clonotype was found a few times. The rearrangement uses TRBV20-1 and TRBJ2-3, with 9 nucleotides matching TRBD2. The length of the CDR3 is 15 residues. Germline V gene lookup returns CDR1 DFQATT and CDR2 SNEGSKA (reference sequence). The V and J ends lost 5 bases and 3 bases, in that order; junction bases with no gene match: 9. Here the CDR3 reads CSAGGHSGSTDTQYF. The CDR3 region has the DNA TGCAGTGCTGGGGGTCATAGCGGGAGTACAGATACGCAGTATTTT.

The rearrangement joins TRBV5-1 to TRBJ2-5; D is perhaps TRBD1 (7 bases). Per germline, CDR1 SGHRS and CDR2 YFSETQ. The CDR3 extends over 15 amino acids. V was pared by 4 bases and J by 5 bases, with 18 bases between. CDR3 nucleotide sequence: TGCGCCAGCAGCGTGACAGGGACTTCCAAGGAGACCCAGTACTTC. This gives the protein CASSVTGTSKETQYF.

This chain connects TRBV20-1 to TRBJ2-1, with unresolved D. This CDR3 region has 10 residues. Trimming cost V 4 bases and J 5 bases, with 3 bases left between them. Germline V lookup: CDR1 DFQATT, CDR2 SNEGSKA (reference sequence). CDR3 region: CSAINNEQFF. The CDR3 bases are TGCAGTGCTATCAACAATGAGCAGTTCTTC.